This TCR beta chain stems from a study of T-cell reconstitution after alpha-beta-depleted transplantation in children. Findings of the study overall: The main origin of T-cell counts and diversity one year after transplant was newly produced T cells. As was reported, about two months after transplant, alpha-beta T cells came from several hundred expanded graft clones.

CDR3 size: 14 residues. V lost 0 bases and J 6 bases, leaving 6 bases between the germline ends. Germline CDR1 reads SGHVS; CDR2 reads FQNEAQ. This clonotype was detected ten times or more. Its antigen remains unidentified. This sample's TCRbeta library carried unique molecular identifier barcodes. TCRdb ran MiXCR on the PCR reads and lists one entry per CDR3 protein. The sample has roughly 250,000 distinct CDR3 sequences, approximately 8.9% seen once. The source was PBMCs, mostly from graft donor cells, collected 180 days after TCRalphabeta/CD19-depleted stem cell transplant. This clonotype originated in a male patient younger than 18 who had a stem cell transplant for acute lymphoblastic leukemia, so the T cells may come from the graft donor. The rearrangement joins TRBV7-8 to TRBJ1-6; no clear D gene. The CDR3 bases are TGTGCCAGCAGCTTAGCCCAGAGTAATTCACCCCTCCACTTT. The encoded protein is CASSLAQSNSPLHF.